This TCR beta chain was recovered during a study of monozygotic twins with inflammatory bowel disease (dated by TCRdb to the late 2010s). For the wider study: The complete study included about 28 monozygotic twin pairs: 19 IBD-discordant Danish pairs and nine German pairs, of which four were IBD-concordant and five were IBD-discordant. The search for disease-associated traits relied mainly on comparing IBD patients with their genetically identical healthy co-twins within discordant pairs. Each individual had, on average, about 151 000 unique TCRalpha sequences and 181 000 unique TCRbeta sequences available for analysis.

Concerning this clonotype: The target of this receptor is not known.

The paper as a whole reports these results and caveats: The analysis was unable to tell different T cell subtypes apart. Repertoire similarity did not differ between concordant and discordant twins, which could be due to limited statistical power. The results gave no support for a single strong signal or clonotype linked to IBD. Measured by the inverse Simpson index, TCRbeta repertoire diversity was lower in IBD patients than in their healthy co-twins. IBD patients shared fewer clonotypes with other individuals than healthy twins did, most markedly in patients showing signs of disease activity. Differing immunosuppressive treatments among patients may have added background noise and inter-individual variability to the repertoires.

From each donor, an approximately 2.5 ml peripheral blood sample was drawn into PAXgene tubes and stored at -80 degrees C. Without T cell sorting, total RNA was isolated from whole blood using the PAXgene blood miRNA kit on an automated QIAcube. Deep TCRalpha and TCRbeta repertoire profiling with unique molecular barcoding was performed on peripheral blood of monozygotic twin pairs concordant or discordant for inflammatory bowel disease. Smoking habits were recorded for all twin pairs, and each individual was classified as a current, former or never smoker. The CDR3 covers 16 residues, taking in both the cysteine and the phenylalanine. No DNA appears here. For CDR1 and CDR2, the germline V gene lists MNHNS and SASEGT. Receptor amplification or capture employed 5' RACE. The input for every TCR library was roughly 3,200 ng of total RNA. cDNA was synthesized with SMARTScribe reverse transcriptase in eight separate reactions per sample. During cDNA synthesis, unique molecular identifiers containing a 6-nucleotide sample barcode were introduced by template switching. Amplification of TCRalpha and TCRbeta cDNA involved two nested PCRs of approximately 17 and 9 cycles, and each PCR was followed by bead purification. Before amplification, the cDNA was both treated with uracil DNA-glycosylase and purified with the QIAquick PCR purification kit. The second PCR added Illumina TruSeq-compatible adapters along with sample-specific barcodes. Library quality and concentration were assessed using TapeStation and Qubit, and approximately 5 ng of each library was pooled. Pooled libraries were sequenced on an Illumina HiSeq2500 single-index Rapid Run with 2 x 100 bp reads and custom sequencing primers. Per the original workflow: MiGEC version 1.2.6 was used for UMI-based consensus assembly, which corrected PCR and sequencing errors. MiXCR version 2.1.1 was used for V(D)J alignment, clonotype assembly and CDR3 extraction. Normalisation of gene usage, clonotype sharing and MAIT/NKT TCR abundance was achieved by analysing the top 1000, 10 000 and 20 000 clonotypes per sample. After downsampling to 27 000 UMIs, diversity was calculated as the inverse Simpson index using the vegan R package. Statistical testing used paired Mann-Whitney U tests on the discordant twin pairs and applied Benjamini-Hochberg correction for multiple testing. TCRdb reprocessed the reads, reporting each CDR3 protein sequence once and no DNA. The V and J calls were not made by the authors but by TCRdb's processing. This sample's table contains hundreds of thousands of distinct CDR3 sequences. The top ten clonotypes cover around 2.4% of the sample.

The sequenced sample was blood. The sequence is built from TRBV6-1 and TRBJ2-6; absent DNA, TCRdb's TRBD1 call cannot be checked. The receptor comes from a human donor with ulcerative colitis or Crohn's disease, or a healthy co-twin of an affected twin (not recorded which). The encoded CDR3 is CASRRGQPSGANVLTF.